This T cell receptor beta chain was identified during a study of T cells after yellow fever vaccination. The study's findings and limits: Among all clonotypes, a small share was observed in both CD4 and CD8 compartments. Once the booster was given, most primary-vaccination clones reappeared, at just over 95% for CD4 and 85% to 90% for CD8. Within FACS-sorted repertoires, abundant clonotypes contaminating from the bulk population could be present.

This clonotype was observed many times. The antigen remains undetermined. Synthesis of TCR cDNA relied on 5'RACE template switching, which attached a universal primer site and UMIs. Using its own MiXCR run on the 5' RACE reads, TCRdb lists one record per CDR3 protein. In the table there are about 400,000 distinct CDR3 sequences, under 7.5% of which are singletons. Germline CDR1 and CDR2: DFQATT and SNEGSKA (reference sequence). The CDR3 has 15 amino acids. V dropped 2 bases and J dropped 0 bases, with 11 bases sitting between them. The sample in question was PBMCs, obtained 5 days after the yellow fever booster vaccination. This clonotype was sampled from a man aged 25-40 years who received the YFV17D yellow fever vaccine. The rearrangement joins TRBV20-1 to TRBJ1-5; unclear D gene. CDR3 coding DNA: TGCAGTGCTAGACCTATCGACTATAGCAATCAGCCCCAGCATTTT. It specifies CSARPIDYSNQPQHF.